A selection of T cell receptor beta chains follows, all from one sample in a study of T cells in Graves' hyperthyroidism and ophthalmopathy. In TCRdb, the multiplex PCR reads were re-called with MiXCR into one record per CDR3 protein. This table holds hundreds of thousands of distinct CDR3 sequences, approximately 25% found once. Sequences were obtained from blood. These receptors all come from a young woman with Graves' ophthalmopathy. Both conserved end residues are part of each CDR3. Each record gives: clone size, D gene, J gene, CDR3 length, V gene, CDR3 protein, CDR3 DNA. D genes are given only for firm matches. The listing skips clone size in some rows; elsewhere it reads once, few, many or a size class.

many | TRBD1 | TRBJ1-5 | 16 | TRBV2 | CASSAQGARNNQPQHF | TGTGCCAGCAGCGCTCAGGGGGCTAGGAACAATCAGCCCCAGCATTTT
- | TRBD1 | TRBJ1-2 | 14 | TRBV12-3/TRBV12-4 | CASSLRQGAGGYTF | TGTGCCAGCAGTCTCCGACAGGGGGCGGGTGGCTACACCTTC
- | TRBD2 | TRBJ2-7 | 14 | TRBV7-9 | CASDTGTSGVEQYF | TGTGCCAGCGACACCGGGACTAGCGGGGTCGAGCAATACTTC
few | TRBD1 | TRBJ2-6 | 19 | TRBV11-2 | CASSPSRGQGFSVANVLTF | TGTGCCAGCAGTCCTTCGAGGGGACAGGGTTTCTCTGTTGCCAACGTCCTGACTTTC
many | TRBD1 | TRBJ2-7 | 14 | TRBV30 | CAWSQGQGYHEQYF | TGTGCCTGGAGTCAGGGACAGGGATACCACGAGCAGTACTTC
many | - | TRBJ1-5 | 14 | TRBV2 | CASMGDGRTQPQHF | TGTGCCAGCATGGGTGACGGAAGGACGCAGCCCCAGCATTTT
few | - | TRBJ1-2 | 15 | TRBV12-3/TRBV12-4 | CASSPGRGKNYGYTF | TGTGCCAGCAGCCCTGGCCGGGGGAAAAACTATGGCTACACCTTC
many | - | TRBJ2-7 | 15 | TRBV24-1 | CATSDSRGYDYEQYF | TGTGCCACCAGTGATTCCCGGGGATACGACTACGAGCAGTACTTC
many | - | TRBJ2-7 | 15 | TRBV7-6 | CASSLGLGGSYEQYF | TGTGCCAGCAGCTTAGGTTTGGGCGGCTCCTACGAGCAGTACTTC
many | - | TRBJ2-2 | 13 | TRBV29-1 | CSVRASIAGELFF | TGCAGCGTCCGGGCCTCGATTGCCGGGGAGCTGTTTTTT
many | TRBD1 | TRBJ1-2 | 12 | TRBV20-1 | CSAFDREGGYTF | TGCAGTGCCTTCGACAGGGAGGGCGGCTACACCTTC
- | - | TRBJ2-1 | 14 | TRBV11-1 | CASSLGVRDYEQFF | TGTGCCAGCAGCTTAGGAGTGAGGGACTATGAGCAGTTCTTC
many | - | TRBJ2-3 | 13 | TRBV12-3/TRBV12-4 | CASSSLRRDTQYF | TGTGCCAGCAGTTCCCTTAGGAGGGATACGCAGTATTTT
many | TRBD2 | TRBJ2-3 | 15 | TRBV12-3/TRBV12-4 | CASSLHGGSSDTQYF | TGTGCCAGCAGTTTACACGGGGGGTCCTCAGATACGCAGTATTTT
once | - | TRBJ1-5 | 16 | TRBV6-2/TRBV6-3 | CASSYSGDIRVVSQHF | TGTGCCAGCAGTTACTCGGGAGATATCAGGGTCGTGTCTCAGCATTTT
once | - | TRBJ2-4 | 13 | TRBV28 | CATTPPRGNIQYF | TGTGCCACGACACCCCCGAGGGGAAACATTCAGTACTTC
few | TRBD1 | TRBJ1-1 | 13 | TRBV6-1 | CASTKTGVGEAFF | TGTGCCAGCACCAAGACAGGGGTGGGTGAAGCTTTCTTT
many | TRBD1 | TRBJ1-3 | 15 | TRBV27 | CASSLSRTGRNTIYF | TGTGCCAGCAGTTTATCTAGGACAGGCCGAAACACCATATATTTT
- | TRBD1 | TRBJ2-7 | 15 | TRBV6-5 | CASSLPGQGLGEQYF | TGTGCCAGCAGCTTACCGGGACAGGGCTTGGGGGAGCAGTACTTC
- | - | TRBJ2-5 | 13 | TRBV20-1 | CSARSAIQETQYF | TGCAGTGCTAGATCAGCAATTCAAGAGACCCAGTACTTC
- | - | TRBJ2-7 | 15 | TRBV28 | CASSPVGQSVWEQYF | TGTGCCAGCAGCCCTGTTGGACAGAGCGTGTGGGAGCAGTACTTC
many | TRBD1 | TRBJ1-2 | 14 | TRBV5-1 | CASSLGDRVIGYTF | TGCGCCAGCAGCTTGGGGGACAGGGTTATCGGCTACACCTTC
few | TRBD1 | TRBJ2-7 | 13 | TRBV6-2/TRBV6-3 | CAIRLQGTYEQYF | TGTGCCATCCGGCTACAGGGGACCTACGAGCAGTACTTC
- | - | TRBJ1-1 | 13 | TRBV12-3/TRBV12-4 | CASSSVRGTLTIF | TGTGCCAGCAGCAGCGTCAGGGGAACACTGACGATATTT
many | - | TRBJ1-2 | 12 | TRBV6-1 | CASSEITRPCTF | TGTGCCAGCAGTGAAATAACCAGACCCTGCACCTTC
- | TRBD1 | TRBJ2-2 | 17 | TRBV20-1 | CSARALNRGPNTGELFF | TGCAGTGCTAGAGCGCTTAACAGGGGGCCAAACACCGGGGAGCTGTTTTTT
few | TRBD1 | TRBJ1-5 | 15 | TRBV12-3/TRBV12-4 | CASSPARQGVGPQHF | TGTGCCAGCAGTCCCGCCCGACAGGGGGTAGGGCCCCAGCATTTT
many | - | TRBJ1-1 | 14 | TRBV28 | CASSPNSWKTEAFF | TGCGCCAGCAGCCCCAACAGTTGGAAAACTGAAGCTTTCTTT
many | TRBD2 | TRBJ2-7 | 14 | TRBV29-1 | CSVEDSLAGGNQYF | TGCAGCGTTGAAGACTCCCTAGCGGGGGGGAATCAGTACTTC
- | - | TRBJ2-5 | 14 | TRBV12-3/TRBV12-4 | CASSFEFGAGTQYF | TGTGCCAGCAGTTTTGAATTCGGAGCGGGGACCCAGTACTTC
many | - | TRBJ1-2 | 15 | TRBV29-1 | CSVEDRTSKAYGYTF | TGCAGCGTTGAAGATCGAACTTCAAAAGCCTATGGCTACACCTTC
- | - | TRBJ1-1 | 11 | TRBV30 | CAWTLTARAFF | TGTGCCTGGACCCTAACGGCGAGGGCTTTCTTT
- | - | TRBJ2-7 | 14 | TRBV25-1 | CASRVGAFGDEQYF | TGTGCCAGCCGTGTTGGGGCCTTCGGGGACGAGCAGTACTTC
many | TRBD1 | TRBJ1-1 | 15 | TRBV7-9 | CASSILDRENTEAFF | TGTGCCAGCAGCATCCTGGACAGGGAGAACACTGAAGCTTTCTTT
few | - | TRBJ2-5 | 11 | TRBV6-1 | CASSDVETQYF | TGTGCCAGCAGTGATGTGGAGACCCAGTACTTC
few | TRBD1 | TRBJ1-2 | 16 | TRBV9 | CASSPPDRVSGYGYTF | TGTGCCAGCAGCCCCCCGGACAGGGTTTCTGGCTATGGCTACACCTTC
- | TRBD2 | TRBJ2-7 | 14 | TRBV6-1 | CASARLAGGREQYF | TGTGCCAGCGCTCGTCTAGCGGGAGGTAGGGAGCAGTACTTC
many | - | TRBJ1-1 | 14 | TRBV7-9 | CASSRSEKWSEAFF | TGTGCCAGCAGCCGATCTGAAAAATGGTCTGAAGCTTTCTTT
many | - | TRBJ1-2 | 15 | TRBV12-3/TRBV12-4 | CASSLSRDSLDGYTF | TGTGCCAGCAGTTTATCCAGGGATTCTTTGGATGGCTACACCTTC
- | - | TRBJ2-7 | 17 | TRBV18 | CASSPVSPGAGAGEQYF | TGTGCCAGCTCACCAGTTTCCCCAGGTGCGGGGGCCGGCGAGCAGTACTTC
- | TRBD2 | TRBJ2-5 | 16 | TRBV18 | CASSPGLAGSQETQYF | TGTGCCAGCTCACCAGGACTAGCGGGGTCTCAAGAGACCCAGTACTTC
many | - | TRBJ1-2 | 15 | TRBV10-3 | CAISERPGGDYGYTF | TGTGCCATCAGTGAAAGGCCGGGGGGGGACTATGGCTACACCTTC
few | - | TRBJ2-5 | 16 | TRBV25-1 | CASSEGDAPLHETQYF | TGTGCCAGCAGTGAAGGCGACGCCCCCCTTCACGAGACCCAGTACTTC
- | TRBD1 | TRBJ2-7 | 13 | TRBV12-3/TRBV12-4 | CASRPGTGSEQYF | TGTGCCAGCAGACCCGGGACAGGGAGCGAGCAGTACTTC
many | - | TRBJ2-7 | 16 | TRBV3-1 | CASSQGGGYSSYEQYF | TGTGCCAGCAGCCAAGGCGGAGGTTATAGCTCCTACGAGCAGTACTTC
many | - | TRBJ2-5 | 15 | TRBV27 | CASIPTRGAEETQYF | TGTGCCAGCATTCCAACACGGGGGGCGGAAGAGACCCAGTACTTC
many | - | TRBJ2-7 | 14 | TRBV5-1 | CASSATGSSYEQYF | TGCGCCAGCAGCGCGACAGGTTCTTCCTACGAGCAGTACTTC
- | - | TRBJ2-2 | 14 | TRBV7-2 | CASSRTFLGGELFF | TGTGCCAGCAGCCGGACTTTCCTGGGCGGGGAGCTGTTTTTT
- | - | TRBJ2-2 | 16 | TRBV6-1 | CASRHPGPRATGELFF | TGTGCCAGCAGACACCCGGGCCCACGGGCCACCGGGGAGCTGTTTTTT
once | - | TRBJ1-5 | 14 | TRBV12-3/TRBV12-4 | CASSPTYPPQPQHF | TGTGCCAGCAGTCCGACTTACCCCCCTCAGCCCCAGCATTTT
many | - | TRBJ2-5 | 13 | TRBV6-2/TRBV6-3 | CASRPGTPETQYF | TGTGCCAGCAGACCTGGGACTCCAGAGACCCAGTACTTC
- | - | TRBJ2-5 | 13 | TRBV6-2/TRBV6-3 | CASSPRPEETQYF | TGTGCCAGCAGCCCTCGGCCGGAGGAGACCCAGTACTTC
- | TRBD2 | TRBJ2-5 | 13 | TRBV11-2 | CASSHGTSETQYF | TGTGCCAGCAGTCATGGGACTAGCGAGACCCAGTACTTC
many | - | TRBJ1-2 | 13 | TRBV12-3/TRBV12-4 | CASSPIANYGYTF | TGTGCCAGCAGTCCTATCGCTAACTATGGCTACACCTTC
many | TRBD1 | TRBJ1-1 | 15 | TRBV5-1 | CASSFDRDLNTEAFF | TGCGCCAGCAGCTTCGACAGGGACCTGAACACTGAAGCTTTCTTT